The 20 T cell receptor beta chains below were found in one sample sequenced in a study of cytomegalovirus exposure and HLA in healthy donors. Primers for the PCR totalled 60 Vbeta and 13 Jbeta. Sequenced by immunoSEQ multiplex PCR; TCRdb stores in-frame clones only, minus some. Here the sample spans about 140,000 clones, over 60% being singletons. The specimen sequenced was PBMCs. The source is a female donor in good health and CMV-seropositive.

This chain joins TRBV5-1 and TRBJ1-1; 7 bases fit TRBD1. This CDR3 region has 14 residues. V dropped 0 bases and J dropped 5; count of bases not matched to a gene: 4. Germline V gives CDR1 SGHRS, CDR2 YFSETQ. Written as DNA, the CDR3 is TGCGCCAGCAGCTTGGAGGGGGCGCGTACTGAAGCTTTCTTT. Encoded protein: CASSLEGARTEAFF.

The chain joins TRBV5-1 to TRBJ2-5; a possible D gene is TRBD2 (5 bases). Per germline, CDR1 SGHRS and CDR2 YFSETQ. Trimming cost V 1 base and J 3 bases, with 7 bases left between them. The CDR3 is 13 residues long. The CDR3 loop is CASSLMGEETQYF. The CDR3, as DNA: TGCGCCAGCAGCTTGATGGGAGAAGAGACCCAGTACTTC.

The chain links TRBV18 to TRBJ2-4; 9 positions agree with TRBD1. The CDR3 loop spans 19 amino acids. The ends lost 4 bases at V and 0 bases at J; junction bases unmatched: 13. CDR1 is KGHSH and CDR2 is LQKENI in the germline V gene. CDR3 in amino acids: CASSRYTGTGSQAKNIQYF. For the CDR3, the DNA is TGTGCCAGCTCACGTTACACCGGGACAGGGTCCCAAGCCAAAAACATTCAGTACTTC.

The CDR3: CASKEGGYQETQYF. CDR3 coding DNA: TGTGCCAGCAAAGAGGGCGGCTACCAAGAGACCCAGTACTTC. The chain has TRBV5-5 and TRBJ2-5; D is possibly TRBD2 (5 bases). Germline V CDR1 and CDR2: SGHKS, YYEKEE (reference sequence). The CDR3 runs to 14 residues. V lost 6 bases to trimming and J lost 0 bases, with 12 bases between them.

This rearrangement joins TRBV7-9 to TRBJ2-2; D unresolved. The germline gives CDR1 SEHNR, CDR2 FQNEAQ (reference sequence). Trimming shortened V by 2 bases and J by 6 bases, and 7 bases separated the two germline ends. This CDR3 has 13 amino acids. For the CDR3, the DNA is TGTGCCAGCAGCTTATTGCAGTCCGGGGAGCTGTTTTTT. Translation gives CASSLLQSGELFF.

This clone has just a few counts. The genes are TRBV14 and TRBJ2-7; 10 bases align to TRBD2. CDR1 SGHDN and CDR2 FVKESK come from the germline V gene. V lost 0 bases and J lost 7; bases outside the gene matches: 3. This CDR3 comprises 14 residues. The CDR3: CASSQEASGSEQYF. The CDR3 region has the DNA TGTGCCAGCAGCCAAGAGGCTAGCGGGAGTGAGCAGTACTTC.

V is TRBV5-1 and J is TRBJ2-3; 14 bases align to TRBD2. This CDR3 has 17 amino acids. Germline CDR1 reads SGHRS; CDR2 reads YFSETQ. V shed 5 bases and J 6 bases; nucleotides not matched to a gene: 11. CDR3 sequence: CASRGLAGDNNGDTQYF. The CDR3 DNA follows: TGCGCCAGCAGGGGACTAGCGGGGGATAATAACGGGGATACGCAGTATTTT.

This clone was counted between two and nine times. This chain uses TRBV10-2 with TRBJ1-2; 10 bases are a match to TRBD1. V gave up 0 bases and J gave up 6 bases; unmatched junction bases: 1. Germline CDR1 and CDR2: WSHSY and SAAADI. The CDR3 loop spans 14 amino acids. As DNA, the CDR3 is TGCGCCAGCAGTGAGTCGGGGACAGGGGATGGCTACACCTTC. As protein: CASSESGTGDGYTF.

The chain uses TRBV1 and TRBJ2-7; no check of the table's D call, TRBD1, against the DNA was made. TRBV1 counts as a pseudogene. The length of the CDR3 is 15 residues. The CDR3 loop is CTSSPVWGLTYEQYF. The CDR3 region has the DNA TGCACCAGCAGCCCAGTGTGGGGCCTTACCTACGAGCAGTACTTC.

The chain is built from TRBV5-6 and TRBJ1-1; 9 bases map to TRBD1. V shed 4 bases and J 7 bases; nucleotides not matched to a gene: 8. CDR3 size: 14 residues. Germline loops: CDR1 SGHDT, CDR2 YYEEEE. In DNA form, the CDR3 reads TGTGCCAGCAGCACTACAGGGGGCGCGGATGAAGCTTTCTTT. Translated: CASSTTGGADEAFF.

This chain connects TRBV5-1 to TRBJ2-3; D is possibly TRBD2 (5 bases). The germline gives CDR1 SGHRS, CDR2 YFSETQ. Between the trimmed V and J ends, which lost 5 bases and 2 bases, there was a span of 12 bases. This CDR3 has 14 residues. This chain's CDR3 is CASRKEALTDTQYF. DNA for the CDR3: TGCGCCAGCAGGAAGGAGGCCCTCACAGATACGCAGTATTTT.

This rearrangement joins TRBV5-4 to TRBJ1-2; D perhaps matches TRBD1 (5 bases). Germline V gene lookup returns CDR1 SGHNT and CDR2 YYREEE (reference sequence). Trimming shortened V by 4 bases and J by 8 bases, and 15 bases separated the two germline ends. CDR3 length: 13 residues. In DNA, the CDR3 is TGTGCCAGCAGCCTGATCTCGACAGAGGGCTACACCTTC. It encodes CASSLISTEGYTF.

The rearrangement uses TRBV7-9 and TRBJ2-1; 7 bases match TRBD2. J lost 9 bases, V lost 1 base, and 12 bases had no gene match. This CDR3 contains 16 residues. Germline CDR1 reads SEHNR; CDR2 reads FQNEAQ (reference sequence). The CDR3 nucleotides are TGTGCCAGCAGCTTAGTAGTACGACTAGCCAATACTGAGCAGTTCTTC. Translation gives CASSLVVRLANTEQFF.

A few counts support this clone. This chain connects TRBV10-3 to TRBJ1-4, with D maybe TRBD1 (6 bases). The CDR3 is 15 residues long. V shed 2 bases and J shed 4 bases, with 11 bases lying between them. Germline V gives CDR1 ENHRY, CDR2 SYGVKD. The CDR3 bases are TGTGCCATCAGTGAGCAGGGGTTAGATAATGAAAAACTGTTTTTT. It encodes CAISEQGLDNEKLFF.

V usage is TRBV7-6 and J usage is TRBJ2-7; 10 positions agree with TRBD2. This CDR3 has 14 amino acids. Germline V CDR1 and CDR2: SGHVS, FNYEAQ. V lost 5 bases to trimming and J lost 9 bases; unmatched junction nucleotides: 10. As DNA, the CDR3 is TGTGCCAGCAGCCCTAGCGGGGGCCCCGCCGGGCAGTACTTC. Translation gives CASSPSGGPAGQYF.

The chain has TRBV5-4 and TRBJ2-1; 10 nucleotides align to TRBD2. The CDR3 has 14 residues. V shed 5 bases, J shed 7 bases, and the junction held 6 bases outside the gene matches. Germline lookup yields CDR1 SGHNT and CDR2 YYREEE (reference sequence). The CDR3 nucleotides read TGTGCCAGCAGGCCTAGCGGGAGTAGAAATGAGCAGTTCTTC. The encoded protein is CASRPSGSRNEQFF.

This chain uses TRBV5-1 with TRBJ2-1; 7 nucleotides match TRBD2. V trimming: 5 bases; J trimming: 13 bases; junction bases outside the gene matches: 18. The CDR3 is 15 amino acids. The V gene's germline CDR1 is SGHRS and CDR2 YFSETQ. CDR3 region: CASSPEGGGARTQFF. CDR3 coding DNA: TGCGCCAGCAGTCCGGAGGGCGGGGGAGCTCGAACCCAGTTCTTC.

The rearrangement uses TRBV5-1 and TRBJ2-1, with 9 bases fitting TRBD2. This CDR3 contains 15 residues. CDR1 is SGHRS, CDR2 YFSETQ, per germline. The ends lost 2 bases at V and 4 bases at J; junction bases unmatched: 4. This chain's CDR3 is CASSFTSGFYNEQFF. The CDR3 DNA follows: TGCGCCAGCAGCTTCACTAGCGGGTTTTACAATGAGCAGTTCTTC. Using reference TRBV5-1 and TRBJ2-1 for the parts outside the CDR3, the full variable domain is KAGVTQTPRYLIKTRGQQVTLSCSPISGHRSVSWYQQTPGQGLQFLFEYFSETQRNKGNFPGRFSGRQFSNSRSEMNVSTLELGDSALYLCASSFTSGFYNEQFFGPGTRLTVL.

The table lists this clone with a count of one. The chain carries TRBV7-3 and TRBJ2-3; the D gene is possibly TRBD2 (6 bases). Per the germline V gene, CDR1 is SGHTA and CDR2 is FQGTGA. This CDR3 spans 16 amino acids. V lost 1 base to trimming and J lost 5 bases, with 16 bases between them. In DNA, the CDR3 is TGTGCCAGCAGCTTAAACGGCGGCGGGAATGGAGATACGCAGTATTTT. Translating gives CASSLNGGGNGDTQYF.

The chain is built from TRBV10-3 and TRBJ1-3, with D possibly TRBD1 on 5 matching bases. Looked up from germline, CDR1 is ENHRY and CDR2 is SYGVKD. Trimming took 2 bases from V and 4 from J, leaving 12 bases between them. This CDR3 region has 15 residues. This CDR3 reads CAISERQFAGNTIYF. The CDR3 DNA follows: TGTGCCATCAGTGAGAGACAGTTTGCAGGAAACACCATATATTTT.